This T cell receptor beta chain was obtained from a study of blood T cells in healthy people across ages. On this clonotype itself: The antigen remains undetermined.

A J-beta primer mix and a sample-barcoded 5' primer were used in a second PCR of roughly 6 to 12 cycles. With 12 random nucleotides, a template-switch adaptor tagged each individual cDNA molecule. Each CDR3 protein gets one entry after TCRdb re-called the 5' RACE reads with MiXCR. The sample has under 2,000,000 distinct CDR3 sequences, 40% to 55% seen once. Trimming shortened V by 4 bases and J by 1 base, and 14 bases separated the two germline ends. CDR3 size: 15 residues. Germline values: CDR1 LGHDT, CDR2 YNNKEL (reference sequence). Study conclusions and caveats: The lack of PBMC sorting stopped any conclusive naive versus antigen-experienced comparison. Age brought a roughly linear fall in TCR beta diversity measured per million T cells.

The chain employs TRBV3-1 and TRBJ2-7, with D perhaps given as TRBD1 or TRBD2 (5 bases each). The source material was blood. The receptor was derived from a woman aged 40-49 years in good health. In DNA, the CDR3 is TGTGCCAGCAGCCCCGAGGGGCACACGTCCTACGAGCAGTACTTC. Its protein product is CASSPEGHTSYEQYF.